One and the same sample provided the 20 T cell receptor beta chains below, sequenced in a study of post-analysis software for immune sequencing data. TCR beta cDNA libraries had unique molecular identifiers. TCRdb used MiXCR to reprocess the PCR reads, holding one entry per CDR3 protein. The table shows 160,000 or so distinct CDR3 sequences, with approximately 35% occurring only once. This specimen consisted of blood, obtained after autologous hematopoietic stem cell transplantation. Source of these receptors: a girl between 10 and 17 years old with multiple sclerosis.

This clonotype was found once. The V gene is TRBV20-1, the J gene TRBJ2-1; D is unclear. The DNA end lines up better with TRBJ2-7; the J call may be wrong. This CDR3 comprises 15 residues. CDR1 is DFQATT, CDR2 SNEGSKA, per germline (reference sequence). DNA for the CDR3: TGCAGTGCTGCAGATATAGCACGGTCCTACAATGAGCAGTACTTC. Its translation is CSAADIARSYNEQYF.

The genes are TRBV2 and TRBJ1-2; no clear D. This CDR3 is 11 amino acids long. Trimming cost V 7 bases and J 8 bases, with 11 bases left between them. The germline V gene has CDR1 SNHLY and CDR2 FYNNEI. The CDR3 spells CASKGTEGYTF. DNA for the CDR3: TGTGCCAGCAAGGGAACGGAGGGCTACACCTTC.

The CDR3 reads CASSLGDRALYEQYF. The CDR3 DNA is TGCGCCAGCAGCTTGGGGGACAGGGCCCTTTACGAGCAGTACTTC. V usage is TRBV5-1 and J usage is TRBJ2-7; 9 nucleotides agree with TRBD1. CDR3 size: 15 residues. The junction had 5 bases not matched to a gene; V was cut back by 0 bases and J by 4 bases. Germline loops: CDR1 SGHRS, CDR2 YFSETQ.

In this sample, this clonotype turned up a few times. The chain joins TRBV11-2 to TRBJ1-2; the D gene is possibly TRBD1 (6 bases). V lost 5 bases and J 8 bases, leaving 15 bases between the germline ends. The CDR3 contains 13 residues. The germline V gene encodes CDR1 SGHAT and CDR2 FQNNGV. CDR3: CASSPWGAEGYTF. CDR3 bases: TGTGCCAGCAGCCCCTGGGGGGCGGAGGGCTACACCTTC.

This clonotype was seen a handful of times. The J gene is TRBJ1-1, the V gene TRBV10-3; weak D call: TRBD1 (5 bases). The V gene's germline CDR1 is ENHRY and CDR2 SYGVKD. CDR3 size: 12 residues. V gave up 8 bases and J gave up 3 bases, with 10 bases separating them. For the CDR3, the DNA is TGTGCCATCGGGGGGTCGGACACTGAAGCTTTCTTT. Translated, it gives CAIGGSDTEAFF.

The chain couples TRBV9 to TRBJ2-5; D is unclear. This CDR3 has 14 residues. CDR1 is SGDLS and CDR2 is YYNGEE in the germline V gene. Trimming shortened V by 0 bases and J by 4 bases, and 10 bases separated the two germline ends. In DNA form, the CDR3 reads TGTGCCAGCAGCGTAGGGTTAGCCGGAGAGACCCAGTACTTC. Its translation: CASSVGLAGETQYF.

The J gene is TRBJ2-1, the V gene TRBV7-2; no clear D. Trimming removed 6 bases from V and 6 bases from J, with 12 bases in between. Germline CDR1 SGHTA, CDR2 FQGNSA. This CDR3 has 13 amino acids. CDR3 nucleotide sequence: TGTGCCAGCAGTGTAGTTGGTGGCAATGAGCAGTTCTTC. Residues: CASSVVGGNEQFF.

The chain uses TRBV4-3 and TRBJ1-4; D uncertain. The length of the CDR3 is 15 residues. The germline V gene encodes CDR1 LGHNA and CDR2 YSLEER. Trimming removed 0 bases from V and 4 bases from J, with 9 bases in between. CDR3 in DNA: TGCGCCAGCAGCCAAGATAGACGGATTAATGAAAAACTGTTTTTT. Amino acids: CASSQDRRINEKLFF.

The chain uses TRBV5-1 and TRBJ2-1, with 9 bases identical to TRBD2. Germline values: CDR1 SGHRS, CDR2 YFSETQ. The CDR3 is made up of 16 amino acids. V lost 4 bases and J lost 2; bases outside the gene matches: 7. The CDR3 DNA follows: TGCGCCAGCAGCCCCGGGAGACTAGCGGCCTACAATGAGCAGTTCTTC. This codes for CASSPGRLAAYNEQFF.

This clonotype has just one count. The V and J genes are TRBV5-5 and TRBJ2-7; possibly TRBD1 for D (5 bases). The J call may be mistaken, given a closer DNA end match to TRBJ2-4. The CDR3 covers 15 residues. The germline gives CDR1 SGHKS, CDR2 YYEKEE (reference sequence). CDR3 nucleotide sequence: TGTGCCAGCAGCCTAAAAGACCCTAGACAGAACATTCAGTACTTC. The encoded protein is CASSLKDPRQNIQYF.

This rearrangement joins TRBV6-5 to TRBJ1-6; 7 bases match TRBD1. The junction had 2 bases not matched to a gene; V was cut back by 2 bases and J by 7 bases. There are 14 residues in the CDR3. The germline V gene encodes CDR1 MNHEY and CDR2 SVGAGI. As DNA, the CDR3 is TGTGCCAGCAGTTACGGGACAGAGAATTCACCCCTCCACTTT. As protein: CASSYGTENSPLHF.

This clonotype was picked up a small number of times. This CDR3 reads CASRGGANTQYF. The CDR3 nucleotides read TGTGCCAGCAGGGGGGGAGCCAATACGCAGTATTTT. V and J are TRBV2 and TRBJ2-3, with a weak D call TRBD2 (6 bases). Germline loops: CDR1 SNHLY, CDR2 FYNNEI. This CDR3 has 12 amino acids. Trimming took 6 bases from V and 7 from J, leaving 11 bases between them. Full variable domain (outside the CDR3, taken from reference TRBV2 and TRBJ2-3): EPEVTQTPSHQVTQMGQEVILRCVPISNHLYFYWYRQILGQKVEFLVSFYNNEISEKSEIFDDQFSVERPDGSNFTLKIRSTKLEDSAMYFCASRGGANTQYFGPGTRLTVL.

Concerning this clonotype itself: A much larger clone sits a single nucleotide away, making a read error possible. The CDR3 nucleotides read TGTGCCAGCACCTCCGGGACAGGGGCTAAAGAGACCCGGTACTTC. It specifies CASTSGTGAKETRYF. The chain is built from TRBV9 and TRBJ2-7; 10 bases match TRBD1. Germline V gene sequence: CDR1 SGDLS, CDR2 YYNGEE. The V segment lost 6 bases and the J segment 12 bases; nucleotides outside the gene matches: 18. This CDR3 spans 15 amino acids.

The CDR3 DNA is TGCAGCGTTTTGGGACAGGTACATGAGCAGTTCTTC. This encodes CSVLGQVHEQFF. The chain links TRBV29-1 to TRBJ2-1, with 8 bases that match TRBD1. CDR1 and CDR2 (germline): SQVTM, ANQGSEA. J gave up 8 bases and V 5 bases, and 5 bases lay outside the gene matches. This CDR3 is built from 12 residues.

Details on this clonotype: It is unclear where the CDR3 begins or ends on the DNA, so no DNA is shown, and the CDR3 is as TCRdb lists it. V is TRBV9 and J is TRBJ2-3. The CDR3 totals 15 residues, both ends included. CDR1 and CDR2 (germline): SGDLS, YYNGEE. CDR3 in amino acids: CASSVGVGSTDTRYF.

This clonotype was counted only a few times. The chain has TRBV7-2 and TRBJ1-2, with D tentatively TRBD1 (5 bases). Germline CDR1 reads SGHTA; CDR2 reads FQGNSA. The V and J ends lost 5 bases and 5 bases respectively, with 18 bases between them. The CDR3 totals 15 residues. CDR3 sequence (DNA): TGTGCCAGCAGCCGCCCTCGGGGCAGCTCTTATGGCTACACCTTC. Amino acid sequence: CASSRPRGSSYGYTF.

This clonotype was counted only a few times. This rearrangement joins TRBV20-1 to TRBJ1-1; weak D call: TRBD1 (5 bases). This CDR3 contains 15 residues. V shed 3 bases and J shed 8 bases, with 22 bases lying between them. Germline CDR1 and CDR2: DFQATT and SNEGSKA (reference sequence). The CDR3 protein is CSASPLTAQPGEAFF. The CDR3 DNA reads as TGCAGTGCTAGCCCCCTGACAGCCCAGCCAGGGGAAGCTTTCTTT.

The chain has TRBV29-1 and TRBJ1-1; D gene unclear. The CDR3 loop spans 11 amino acids. Trimming took off 5 bases at V and 8 bases at J, with 12 bases between the two ends. Germline V lookup: CDR1 SQVTM, CDR2 ANQGSEA. CDR3 region: CSVPSGREAFF. The CDR3 region has the DNA TGCAGCGTTCCTTCGGGCAGGGAAGCTTTCTTT.

The V and J genes are TRBV14 and TRBJ2-5; tentative D call: TRBD2 (5 bases). Per the germline V gene, CDR1 is SGHDN and CDR2 is FVKESK. The V end was cut by 9 bases, the J end by 5 bases, with 13 bases between. This CDR3 spans 12 amino acids. CDR3 sequence (DNA): TGTGCCAGAAACACTTGCGGGGAGACCCAGTACTTC. Its translation is CARNTCGETQYF.

This clonotype has ten or more counts. V gene TRBV7-3 combines with J gene TRBJ1-1; maybe TRBD1 (5 bases). Germline CDR1 is SGHTA and CDR2 is FQGTGA. With 5 bases removed from V and 6 bases from J, the gap between germline ends came to 16 bases. There are 14 residues in the CDR3. CDR3 protein: CASSPDSGVPEAFF. CDR3 DNA: TGTGCCAGCAGCCCCGACTCGGGGGTCCCTGAAGCTTTCTTT.